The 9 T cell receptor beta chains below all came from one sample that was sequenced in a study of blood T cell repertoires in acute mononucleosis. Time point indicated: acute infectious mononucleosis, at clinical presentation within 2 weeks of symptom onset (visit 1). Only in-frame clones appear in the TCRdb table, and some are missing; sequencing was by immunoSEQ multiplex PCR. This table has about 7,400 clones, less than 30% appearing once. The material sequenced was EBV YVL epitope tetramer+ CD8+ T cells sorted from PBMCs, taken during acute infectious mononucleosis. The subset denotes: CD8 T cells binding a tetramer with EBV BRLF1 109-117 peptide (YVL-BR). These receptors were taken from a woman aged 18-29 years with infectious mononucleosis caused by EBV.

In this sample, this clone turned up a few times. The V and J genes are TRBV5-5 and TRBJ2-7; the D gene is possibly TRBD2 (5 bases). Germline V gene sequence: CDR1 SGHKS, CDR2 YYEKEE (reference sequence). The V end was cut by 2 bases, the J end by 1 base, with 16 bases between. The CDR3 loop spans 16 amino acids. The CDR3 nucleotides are TGTGCCAGCAGCTTAGTGCTAGCCACTCCATCCTACGAGCAGTACTTC. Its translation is CASSLVLATPSYEQYF.

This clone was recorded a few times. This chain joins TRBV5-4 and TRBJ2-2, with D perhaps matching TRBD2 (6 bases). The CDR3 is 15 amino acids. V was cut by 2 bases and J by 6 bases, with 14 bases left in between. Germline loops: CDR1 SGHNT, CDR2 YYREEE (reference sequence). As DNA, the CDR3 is TGTGCCAGCAGCTTAACGTACGGAGGGGCCGGGGAGCTGTTTTTT. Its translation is CASSLTYGGAGELFF.

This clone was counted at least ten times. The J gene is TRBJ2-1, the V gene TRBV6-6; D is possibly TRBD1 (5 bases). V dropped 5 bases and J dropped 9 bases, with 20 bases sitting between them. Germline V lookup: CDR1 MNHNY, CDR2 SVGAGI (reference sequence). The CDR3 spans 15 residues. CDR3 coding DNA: TGTGCCAGCAGTCCCGACATCGGTTGGGGCGGTGAGCAGTTCTTC. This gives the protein CASSPDIGWGGEQFF.

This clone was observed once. CDR3 amino acids: CASCALSYEQYF. The CDR3, as DNA: TGTGCCAGCTGCGCGCTCTCCTACGAGCAGTACTTC. This chain joins TRBV5-6 and TRBJ2-5; D is uncertain. The J call may be in error: the DNA end matches TRBJ2-7 better. The length of the CDR3 is 12 residues. Germline V gene data show CDR1 as SGHDT and CDR2 as YYEEEE.

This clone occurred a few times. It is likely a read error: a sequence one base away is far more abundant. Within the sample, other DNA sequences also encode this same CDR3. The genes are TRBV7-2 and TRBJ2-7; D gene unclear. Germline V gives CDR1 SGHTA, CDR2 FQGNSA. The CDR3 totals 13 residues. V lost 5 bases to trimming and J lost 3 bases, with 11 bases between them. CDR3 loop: CASSQDPSYEQYF. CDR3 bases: TGTGCCAGCAGCCAAGACCCCAGCTACGAGCAGTACTTC.

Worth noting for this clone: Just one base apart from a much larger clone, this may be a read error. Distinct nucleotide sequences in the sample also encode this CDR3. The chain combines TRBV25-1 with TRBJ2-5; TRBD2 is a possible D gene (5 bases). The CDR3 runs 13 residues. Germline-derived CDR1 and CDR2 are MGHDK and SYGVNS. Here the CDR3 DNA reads TGTGCCACCAGTGATTACGGGGAAGAGACCCAGTACTTC. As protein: CATSDYGEETQYF.

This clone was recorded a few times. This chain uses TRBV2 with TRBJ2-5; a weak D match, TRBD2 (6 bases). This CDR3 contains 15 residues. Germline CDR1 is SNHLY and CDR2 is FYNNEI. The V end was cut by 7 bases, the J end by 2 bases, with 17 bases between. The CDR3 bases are TGTGCCAGCATGAGGGAGTTGGCGGGGCAAGAGACCCAGTACTTC. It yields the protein CASMRELAGQETQYF.

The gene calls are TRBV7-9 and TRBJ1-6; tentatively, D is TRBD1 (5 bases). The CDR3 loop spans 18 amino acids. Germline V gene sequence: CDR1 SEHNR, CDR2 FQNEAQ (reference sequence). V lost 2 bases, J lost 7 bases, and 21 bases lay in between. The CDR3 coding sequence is TGTGCCAGCAGCTTAACGGGCGAGACCTGGGGGGAAAATTCACCCCTCCACTTT. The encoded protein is CASSLTGETWGENSPLHF.

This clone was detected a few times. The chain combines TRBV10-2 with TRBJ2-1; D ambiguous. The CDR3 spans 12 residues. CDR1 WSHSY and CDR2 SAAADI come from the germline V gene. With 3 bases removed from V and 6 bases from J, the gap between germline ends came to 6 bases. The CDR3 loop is CASSELTNEQFF. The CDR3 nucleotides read TGCGCCAGCAGTGAACTTACCAATGAGCAGTTCTTC.